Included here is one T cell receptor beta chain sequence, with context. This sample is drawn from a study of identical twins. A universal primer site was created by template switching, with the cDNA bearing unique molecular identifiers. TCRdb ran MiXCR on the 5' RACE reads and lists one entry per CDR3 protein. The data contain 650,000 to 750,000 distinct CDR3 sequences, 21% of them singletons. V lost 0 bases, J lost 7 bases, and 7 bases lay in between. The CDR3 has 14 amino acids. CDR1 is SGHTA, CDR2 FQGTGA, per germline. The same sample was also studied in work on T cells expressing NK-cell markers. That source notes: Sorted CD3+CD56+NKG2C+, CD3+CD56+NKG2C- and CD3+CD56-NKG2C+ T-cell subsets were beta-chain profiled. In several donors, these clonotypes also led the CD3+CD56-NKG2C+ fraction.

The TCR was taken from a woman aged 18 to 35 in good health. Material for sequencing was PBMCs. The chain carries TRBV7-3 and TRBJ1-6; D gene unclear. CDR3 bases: TGTGCCAGCAGCTTAACAGGGATCAATTCACCCCTCCACTTT. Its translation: CASSLTGINSPLHF.